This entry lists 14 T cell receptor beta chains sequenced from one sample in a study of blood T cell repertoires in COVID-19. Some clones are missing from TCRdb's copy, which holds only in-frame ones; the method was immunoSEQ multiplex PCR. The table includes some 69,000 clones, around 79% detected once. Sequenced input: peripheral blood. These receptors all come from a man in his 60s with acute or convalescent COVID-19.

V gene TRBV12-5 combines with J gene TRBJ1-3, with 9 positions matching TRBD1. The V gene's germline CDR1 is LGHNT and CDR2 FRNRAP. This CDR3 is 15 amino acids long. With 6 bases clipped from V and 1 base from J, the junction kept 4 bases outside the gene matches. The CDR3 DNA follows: TGTGCTAGTGGGGCAGGGACAGGGTCTGGAAACACCATATATTTT. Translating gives CASGAGTGSGNTIYF.

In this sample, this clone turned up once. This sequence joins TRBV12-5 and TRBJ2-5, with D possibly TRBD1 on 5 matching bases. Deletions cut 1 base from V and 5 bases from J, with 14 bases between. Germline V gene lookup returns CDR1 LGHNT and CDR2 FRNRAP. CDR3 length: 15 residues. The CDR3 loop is CASGLGQTSKETQYF. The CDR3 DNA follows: TGTGCTAGTGGTTTGGGACAGACGAGTAAGGAGACCCAGTACTTC.

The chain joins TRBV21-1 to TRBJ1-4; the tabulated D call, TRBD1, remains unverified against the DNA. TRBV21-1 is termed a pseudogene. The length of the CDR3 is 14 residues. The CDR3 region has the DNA TGTGCCAGCAAAGCGTGGGCAGGGCTGGAAAAACTGTTTTTT. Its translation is CASKAWAGLEKLFF.

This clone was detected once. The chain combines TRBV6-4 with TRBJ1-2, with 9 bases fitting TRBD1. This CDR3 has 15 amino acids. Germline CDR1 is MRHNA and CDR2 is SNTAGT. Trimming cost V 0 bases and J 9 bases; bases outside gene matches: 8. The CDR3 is CASSDSWDRVRSYTF. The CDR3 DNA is TGTGCCAGCAGTGACTCGTGGGACAGGGTTCGGAGCTACACCTTC.

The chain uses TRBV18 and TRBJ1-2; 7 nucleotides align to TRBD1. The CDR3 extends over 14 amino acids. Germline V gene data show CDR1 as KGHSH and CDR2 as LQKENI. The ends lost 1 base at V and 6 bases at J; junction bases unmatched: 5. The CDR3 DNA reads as TGTGCCAGCTCACCACAGGGGGCTGGGAATGGCTACACCTTC. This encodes CASSPQGAGNGYTF.

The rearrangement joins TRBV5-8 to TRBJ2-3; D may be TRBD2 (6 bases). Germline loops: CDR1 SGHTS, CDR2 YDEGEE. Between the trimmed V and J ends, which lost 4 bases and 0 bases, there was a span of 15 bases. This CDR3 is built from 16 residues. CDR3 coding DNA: TGTGCCAGCAGCGTCGGCGGGACTCTTAGCACAGATACGCAGTATTTT. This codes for CASSVGGTLSTDTQYF.

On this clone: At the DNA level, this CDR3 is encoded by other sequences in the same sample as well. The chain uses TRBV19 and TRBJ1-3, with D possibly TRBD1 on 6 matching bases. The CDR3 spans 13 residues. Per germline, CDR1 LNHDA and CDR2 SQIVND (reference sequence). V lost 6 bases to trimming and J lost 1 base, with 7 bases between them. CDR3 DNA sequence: TGTGCCAGTAGACAGGGTTCTGGAAACACCATATATTTT. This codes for CASRQGSGNTIYF.

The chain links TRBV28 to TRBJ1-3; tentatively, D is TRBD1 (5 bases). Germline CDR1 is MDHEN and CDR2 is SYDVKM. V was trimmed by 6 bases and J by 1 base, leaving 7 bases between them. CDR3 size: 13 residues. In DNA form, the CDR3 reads TGTGCCAGCAGGTCAGGGTCTGGAAACACCATATATTTT. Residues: CASRSGSGNTIYF.

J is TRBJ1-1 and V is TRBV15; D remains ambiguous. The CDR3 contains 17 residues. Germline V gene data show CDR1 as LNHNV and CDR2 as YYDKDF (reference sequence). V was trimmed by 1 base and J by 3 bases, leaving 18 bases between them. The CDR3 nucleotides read TGTGCCACCAGCAGAGGACGGCGGTTGCAGACCGACACTGAAGCTTTCTTT. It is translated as CATSRGRRLQTDTEAFF.

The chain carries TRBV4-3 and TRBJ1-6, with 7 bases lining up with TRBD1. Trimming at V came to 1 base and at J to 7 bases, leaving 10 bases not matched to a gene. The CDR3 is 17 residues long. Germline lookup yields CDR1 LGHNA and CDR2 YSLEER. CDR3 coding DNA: TGCGCCAGCAGCCAAGTGTATCCGACAGGGAGCAATTCACCCCTCCACTTT. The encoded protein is CASSQVYPTGSNSPLHF.

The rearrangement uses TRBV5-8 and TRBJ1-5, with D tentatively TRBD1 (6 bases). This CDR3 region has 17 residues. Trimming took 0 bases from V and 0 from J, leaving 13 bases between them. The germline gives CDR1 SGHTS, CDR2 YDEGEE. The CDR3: CASSLGRGDRSNQPQHF. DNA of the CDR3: TGTGCCAGCAGCTTGGGCAGGGGCGATCGTAGCAATCAGCCCCAGCATTTT.

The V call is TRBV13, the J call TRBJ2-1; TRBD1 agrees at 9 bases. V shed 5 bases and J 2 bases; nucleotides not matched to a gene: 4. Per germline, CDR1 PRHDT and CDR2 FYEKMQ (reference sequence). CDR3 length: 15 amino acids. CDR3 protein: CASSGWTGAYNEQFF. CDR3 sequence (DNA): TGTGCCAGCAGCGGATGGACAGGGGCCTACAATGAGCAGTTCTTC.

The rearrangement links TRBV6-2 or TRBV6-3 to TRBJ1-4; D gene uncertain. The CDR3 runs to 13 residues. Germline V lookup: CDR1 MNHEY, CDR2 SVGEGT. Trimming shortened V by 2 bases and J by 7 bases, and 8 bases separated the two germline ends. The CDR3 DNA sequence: TGTGCCAGCAGTTACACCAGAAGTGAAAAACTGTTTTTT. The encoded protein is CASSYTRSEKLFF.

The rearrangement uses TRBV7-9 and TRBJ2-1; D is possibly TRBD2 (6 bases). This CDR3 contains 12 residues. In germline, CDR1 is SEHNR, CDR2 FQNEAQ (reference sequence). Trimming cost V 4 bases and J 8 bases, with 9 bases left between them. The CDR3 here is CASSWSSDEQFF. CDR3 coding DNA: TGTGCCAGCAGCTGGTCTAGCGATGAGCAGTTCTTC.